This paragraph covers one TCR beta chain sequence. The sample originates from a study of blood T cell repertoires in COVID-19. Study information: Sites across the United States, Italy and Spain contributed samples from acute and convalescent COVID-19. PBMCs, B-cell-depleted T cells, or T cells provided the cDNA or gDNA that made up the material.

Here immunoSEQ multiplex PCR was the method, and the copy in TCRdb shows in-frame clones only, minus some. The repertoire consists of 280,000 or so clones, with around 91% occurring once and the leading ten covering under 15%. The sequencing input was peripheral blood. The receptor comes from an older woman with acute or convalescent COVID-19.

The CDR3 nucleotides read TGTGCCAGCCGCAGGACAGGGGACCAGCCCCAGCATTTT. Its translation: CASRRTGDQPQHF. The chain has TRBV2 and TRBJ1-5; TRBD1 agrees at 9 bases. Germline V lookup: CDR1 SNHLY, CDR2 FYNNEI. This CDR3 region has 13 residues. J was trimmed by 7 bases and V by 8 bases; bases with no gene match: 6.